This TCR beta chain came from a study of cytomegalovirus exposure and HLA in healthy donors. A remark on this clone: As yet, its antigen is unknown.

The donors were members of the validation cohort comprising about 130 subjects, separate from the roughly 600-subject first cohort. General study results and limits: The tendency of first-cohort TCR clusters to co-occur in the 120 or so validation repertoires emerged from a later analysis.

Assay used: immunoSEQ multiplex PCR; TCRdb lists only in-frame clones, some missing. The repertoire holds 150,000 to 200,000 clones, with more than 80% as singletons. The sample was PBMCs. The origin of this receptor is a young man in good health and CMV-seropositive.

The CDR3 DNA follows: TGTGCCAGCAGCTCCGAGGTTGGGAATGAGCAGTTCTTC. Residues: CASSSEVGNEQFF. The chain is built from TRBV7-2 and TRBJ2-1; D ambiguous. Germline V gene lookup returns CDR1 SGHTA and CDR2 FQGNSA. Trimming removed 4 bases at V and 7 bases at J, with 11 bases between. CDR3 length: 13 residues.